The T cell receptor beta chain under discussion was sequenced for a study of metastatic and nonmetastatic thyroid tumors. This clone appeared many times. The V gene lost 5 bases and the J gene lost 0 bases, with 18 bases spanning the gap. Per the germline V gene, CDR1 is SQVTM and CDR2 is ANQGSEA. This CDR3 is 16 amino acids long. Every patient was untreated before thyroid surgery. TCRdb reprocessed the PCR reads via MiXCR. Of roughly 33,000 clones in the sample, about 15% were seen once. This receptor was identified in a female donor with papillary thyroid cancer or a benign thyroid nodule (not recorded which). Some clones in this sample may be carry-over from other donors' samples. The chain combines TRBV29-1 with TRBJ2-3, with a possible D match to TRBD2 (5 bases). The sequenced material came from blood. The CDR3 DNA reads as TGCAGCGTTATTACCAAAGGGAGCTATAGCACAGATACGCAGTATTTT. This encodes CSVITKGSYSTDTQYF.